This T cell receptor (beta chain) is from a study of blood T cell repertoires in COVID-19. In germline, CDR1 is MNHEY, CDR2 SMNVEV (reference sequence). V lost 2 bases and J 5 bases, leaving 12 bases between the germline ends. This CDR3 comprises 14 residues. Cohorts were determined from participant-reported clinical history. TCRdb keeps only in-frame clones here, not all; method: immunoSEQ multiplex PCR. The data show roughly 400,000 clones, roughly 87% seen once. This chain links TRBV27 with TRBJ1-1, with D possibly matching TRBD1 (5 bases). The sequencing input was PBMCs or T cells enriched from blood (not recorded which). The sequence was obtained from a woman aged 40-49 years with acute COVID-19. CDR3: CASSLQGGGTEAFF. Written as DNA, the CDR3 is TGTGCCAGCAGTTTACAGGGAGGCGGTACTGAAGCTTTCTTT.